This T cell receptor beta chain was obtained from a study of blood T cell repertoires in COVID-19. Study summary: The samples span acute and convalescent COVID-19 from the United States, Italy and Spain. Sources were T cells, B-cell-depleted T cells, or PBMCs; the material itself was cDNA or gDNA.

The CDR3 contains 14 residues. V was clipped by 5 bases and J by 7 bases; unmatched bases: 8. CDR1 and CDR2 (germline): LGHDT, YNNKEL (reference sequence). As originally analysed: By means of reference gene primer amplification, nucleated cell counts were estimated. Clones were read by immunoSEQ multiplex PCR, and TCRdb kept only the in-frame ones, dropping some. That table gives V, J and clone size, and the DNA gave D and trimming. Of tens of thousands of clones listed, about 85% are singletons. This clone was seen once. The TCR was taken from an elderly man with acute or convalescent COVID-19. Sequenced sample: peripheral blood. The V gene is TRBV3-1 (or the pseudogene TRBV3-2), the J gene TRBJ2-1; 7 bases agree with TRBD1. DNA for the CDR3: TGTGCCAGCAGCTCACGGACAGGATATAATGAGCAGTTCTTC. Residues: CASSSRTGYNEQFF.